The 7 T cell receptor beta chains below all came from one sample that was sequenced in a study of CD8+ T cells in alopecia areata. cDNA prepared by RNA extraction and subsequent reverse transcription served as the template for sequencing. Repertoires were generated with immunoSEQ multiplex PCR, while TCRdb's copy carries only in-frame clones and drops some. The sample comprises 120,000 or so clones, around 60% of which are singletons, and approximately 5.1% rests with the top ten. Regarding treatment: oral pan-JAK inhibitor, 5-10 mg twice daily. The source was CD4+ T cells sorted from blood, collected at week 4, from a patient treated with tofacitinib. These receptors all stem from a human donor with alopecia areata.

This clone has more than one count but fewer than ten. The chain combines TRBV29-1 with TRBJ1-2; D uncertain. The CDR3 is 14 amino acids. Looked up from germline, CDR1 is SQVTM and CDR2 is ANQGSEA. V shed 1 base and J shed 3 bases, with 12 bases lying between them. The CDR3 DNA is TGCAGCGTTGAAGGGATGATCTCCTACTATGGCTACACCTTC. Encoded protein: CSVEGMISYYGYTF.

The chain couples TRBV29-1 to TRBJ2-3; 8 bases align to TRBD2. The V gene end was trimmed by 6 bases and the J gene end by 5 bases; junction bases not matched to a gene: 7. The CDR3 runs to 13 residues. Germline V gives CDR1 SQVTM, CDR2 ANQGSEA. CDR3 protein: CSVAGLAQDTQYF. CDR3 DNA: TGCAGCGTCGCCGGACTAGCCCAAGATACGCAGTATTTT.

This clone was detected only a few times. The junction departs from germline at one end; a sequencing error may be responsible. The J gene is TRBJ1-5, the V gene TRBV18, with 7 bases matching TRBD1. Germline lookup yields CDR1 KGHSH and CDR2 LQKENI. The CDR3 sequence is 18 residues long. The CDR3, as DNA: TGTGCCAGCTCACCTCTTAGACAGGGCGAGGGGAATTATCAGGCCCAGCATTTT. Residues: CASSPLRQGEGNYQAQHF.

V is TRBV30 and J is TRBJ1-2; no clear D. V was pared by 0 bases and J by 3 bases, with 11 bases between. This CDR3 has 14 residues. The germline CDR1 and CDR2 sequences are GTSNPN and SVGIG (reference sequence). The CDR3 region is CAWSVFGFHYGYTF. CDR3 sequence (DNA): TGTGCCTGGAGTGTATTTGGGTTTCACTATGGCTACACCTTC.

The chain is built from TRBV7-2 and TRBJ2-1; 8 positions match TRBD2. This CDR3 has 14 residues. The germline V gene has CDR1 SGHTA and CDR2 FQGNSA. The V gene end was trimmed by 0 bases and the J gene end by 8 bases; junction bases not matched to a gene: 3. The DNA of the CDR3 is TGTGCCAGCAGCTTAGCGTCGGGAGGGGATGAGCAGTTCTTC. As protein: CASSLASGGDEQFF.

J is TRBJ2-1 and V is TRBV30; TRBD2 might be the D (6 bases). The CDR3 has 15 amino acids. CDR1 is GTSNPN and CDR2 is SVGIG in the germline V gene (reference sequence). V shed 1 base and J shed 0 bases, with 10 bases lying between them. CDR3 DNA: TGTGCCTGGAGTGGACCGGGACTCTCCTACAATGAGCAGTTCTTC. Translating it yields CAWSGPGLSYNEQFF.

This clone was seen only once. The rearrangement joins TRBV29-1 to TRBJ1-2, with D possibly matching TRBD1 (5 bases). The V and J ends lost 7 bases and 6 bases respectively, with 9 bases between them. CDR1 and CDR2 from the germline V gene are SQVTM and ANQGSEA. This CDR3 has 10 residues. The CDR3 region is CSGKGHGYTF. CDR3 sequence (DNA): TGCAGCGGGAAGGGACATGGCTACACCTTC.